These 8 T cell receptor beta chains share one sample of origin, sequenced in a study of CD8 T cells in Susac syndrome. Random-hexamer reverse transcription was applied to roughly 0.5 to 1 ug RNA. TCRdb reprocessed the immunoSEQ multiplex PCR reads via MiXCR and lists one record per CDR3 protein. This sample has 330,000 or so distinct CDR3 sequences, with approximately 90% found just once. The sequenced sample was CD8+ T cells from PBMCs. Source of these receptors: a human donor with multiple sclerosis.

J is TRBJ1-1 and V is TRBV30; D gene ambiguous. Trimming took 4 bases from V and 8 from J, leaving 14 bases between them. Germline values: CDR1 GTSNPN, CDR2 SVGIG (reference sequence). This CDR3 is built from 12 residues. DNA of the CDR3: TGTGCCTGGAATGGGATGGGTCAAGAAGCTTTCTTT. Amino acid sequence: CAWNGMGQEAFF.

This chain links TRBV4-3 with TRBJ2-4; D is possibly TRBD1 (5 bases). This CDR3 has 13 amino acids. Trimming removed 0 bases from V and 13 bases from J, with 13 bases in between. Germline assignment: CDR1 LGHNA and CDR2 YSLEER. The CDR3 nucleotides are TGCGCCAGCAGCCAAGATGGCAGGGTAATACAGTACTTC. Amino acid sequence: CASSQDGRVIQYF.

The V call is TRBV4-3, the J call TRBJ2-7, with D possibly matching TRBD1 (5 bases). In germline, CDR1 is LGHNA, CDR2 YSLEER. The CDR3 is made up of 15 amino acids. V lost 0 bases to trimming and J lost 1 base, with 10 bases between them. CDR3 sequence reads: CASSQDQGPSYEQYF. The CDR3 nucleotides are TGCGCCAGCAGCCAAGACCAGGGCCCTTCCTACGAGCAGTACTTC.

CDR3 nucleotides: TGTGCCAGCAGCCCTGGGAGTCTAGCGGTCTACGAGCAGTACTTC. Translated: CASSPGSLAVYEQYF. The V gene is TRBV12-3 or TRBV12-4, the J gene TRBJ2-7, with 7 bases matching TRBD2. CDR3 length: 15 residues. V dropped 6 bases and J dropped 3; count of bases not matched to a gene: 11.

This chain uses TRBV4-3 with TRBJ2-2; perhaps TRBD1 as D (5 bases). With 4 bases removed from V and 1 base from J, the gap between germline ends came to 10 bases. The CDR3 covers 15 residues. The V gene's germline CDR1 is LGHNA and CDR2 YSLEER. CDR3 in DNA: TGCGCCAGCAGCCCGACAGTCCTGAACACCGGGGAGCTGTTTTTT. Translated: CASSPTVLNTGELFF.

The chain carries TRBV30 and TRBJ1-3; D is unclear. Trimming cost V 3 bases and J 3 bases, with 6 bases left between them. The CDR3 runs 12 residues. CDR1 and CDR2 from the germline V gene are GTSNPN and SVGIG (reference sequence). The CDR3 bases are TGTGCCTGGAGCGGTATTGGAAACACCATATATTTT. Translation: CAWSGIGNTIYF.

This sequence joins TRBV9 and TRBJ2-1, with D possibly being TRBD1 (5 bases). The CDR3 sequence is 13 residues long. V lost 3 bases and J lost 5, with 9 bases in between. Germline-derived CDR1 and CDR2 are SGDLS and YYNGEE. This chain's CDR3 is CASSEGNHNEQFF. The CDR3 DNA follows: TGTGCCAGCAGCGAGGGGAACCACAATGAGCAGTTCTTC.

V usage is TRBV29-1 and J usage is TRBJ1-2; TRBD1 aligns across 9 bases. Germline values: CDR1 SQVTM, CDR2 ANQGSEA. J lost 2 bases, V lost 7 bases, and 11 bases had no gene match. The CDR3 covers 15 residues. This CDR3 is CSAGTGTGSNYGYTF. CDR3 DNA: TGCAGCGCTGGCACCGGGACAGGGTCGAACTATGGCTACACCTTC. The whole variable domain, filled in from reference TRBV29-1 and TRBJ1-2, reads SAVISQKPSRDICQRGTSLTIQCQVDSQVTMMFWYRQQPGQSLTLIATANQGSEATYESGFVIDKFPISRPNLTFSTLTVSNMSPEDSSIYLCSAGTGTGSNYGYTFGSGTRLTVV.